The present T cell receptor (beta chain) was sequenced within a study of identical twins. Each CDR3 protein gets one entry after TCRdb re-called the 5' RACE reads with MiXCR. Here the sample spans hundreds of thousands of distinct CDR3 sequences, under 10% being singletons. V lost 4 bases, J lost 8 bases, and 12 bases lay in between. The CDR3 has 12 residues. Germline V gives CDR1 DFQATT, CDR2 SNEGSKA (reference sequence). This same sample was also part of a study on yellow fever vaccine responses in identical twins.

The gene calls are TRBV20-1 and TRBJ2-4; D gene unclear. Sequenced: memory (CD45RO+) T cells sorted from blood. This sequence originates from a woman younger than 30 in good health. In DNA form, the CDR3 reads TGCAGTGCTACGCTAGTGGACGACATTCAGTACTTC. Protein product: CSATLVDDIQYF.